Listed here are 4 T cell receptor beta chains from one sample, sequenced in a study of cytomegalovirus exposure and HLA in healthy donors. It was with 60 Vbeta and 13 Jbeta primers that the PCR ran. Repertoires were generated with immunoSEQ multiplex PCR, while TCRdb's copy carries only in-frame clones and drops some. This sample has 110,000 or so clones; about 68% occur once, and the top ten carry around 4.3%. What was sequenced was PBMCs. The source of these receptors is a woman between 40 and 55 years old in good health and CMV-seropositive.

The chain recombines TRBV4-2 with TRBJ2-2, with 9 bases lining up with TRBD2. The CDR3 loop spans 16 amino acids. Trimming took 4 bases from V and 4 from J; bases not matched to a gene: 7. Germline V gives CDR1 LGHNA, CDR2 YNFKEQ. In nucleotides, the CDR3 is TGTGCCAGCAGCCCTCGACTAGCGGTTACCACCGGGGAGCTGTTTTTT. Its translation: CASSPRLAVTTGELFF.

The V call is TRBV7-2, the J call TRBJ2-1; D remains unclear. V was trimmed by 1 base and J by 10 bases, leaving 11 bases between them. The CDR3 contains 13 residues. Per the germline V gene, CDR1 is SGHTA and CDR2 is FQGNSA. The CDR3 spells CASSLEAEVEQFF. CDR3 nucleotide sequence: TGTGCCAGCAGCTTAGAGGCGGAAGTGGAGCAGTTCTTC.

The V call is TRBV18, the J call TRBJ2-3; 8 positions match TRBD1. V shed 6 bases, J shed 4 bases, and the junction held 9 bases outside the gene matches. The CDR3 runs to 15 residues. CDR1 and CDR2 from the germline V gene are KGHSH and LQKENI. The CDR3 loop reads CASSPTGGFADTQYF. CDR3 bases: TGTGCCAGCTCCCCAACAGGGGGTTTCGCAGATACGCAGTATTTT.

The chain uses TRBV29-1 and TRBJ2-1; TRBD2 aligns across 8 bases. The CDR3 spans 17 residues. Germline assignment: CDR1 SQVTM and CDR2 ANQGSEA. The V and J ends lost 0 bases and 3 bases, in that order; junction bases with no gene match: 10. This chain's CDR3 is CSVEDDTIAGNYNEQFF. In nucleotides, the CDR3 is TGCAGCGTTGAAGATGATACTATAGCGGGAAACTACAATGAGCAGTTCTTC.